The TCR beta chain described here comes from a study of T cell responses to AZD1222 COVID-19 vaccine. Study-wide results and caveats: Spike-specific TCR breadth and depth went up after people got two AZD1222 doses.

Method: immunoSEQ multiplex PCR; TCRdb's copy keeps in-frame clones and lacks some. The sample carries 95,000 to 150,000 clones, more than 75% recorded once. The V gene lost 2 bases and the J gene lost 0 bases, with 5 bases spanning the gap. Germline assignment: CDR1 MGHRA and CDR2 YSYEKL. The CDR3 is 13 residues long. Of note for this clone: Its antigen is currently unknown.

This clonotype originated in an adult in good health. This sequence joins TRBV4-1 and TRBJ2-7; no definite D call. Sequenced here: peripheral blood, sampled on day 0 of AZD1222 vaccination. CDR3: CASSQPDSYEQYF. The CDR3 DNA follows: TGCGCCAGCAGCCAACCAGACTCCTACGAGCAGTACTTC.